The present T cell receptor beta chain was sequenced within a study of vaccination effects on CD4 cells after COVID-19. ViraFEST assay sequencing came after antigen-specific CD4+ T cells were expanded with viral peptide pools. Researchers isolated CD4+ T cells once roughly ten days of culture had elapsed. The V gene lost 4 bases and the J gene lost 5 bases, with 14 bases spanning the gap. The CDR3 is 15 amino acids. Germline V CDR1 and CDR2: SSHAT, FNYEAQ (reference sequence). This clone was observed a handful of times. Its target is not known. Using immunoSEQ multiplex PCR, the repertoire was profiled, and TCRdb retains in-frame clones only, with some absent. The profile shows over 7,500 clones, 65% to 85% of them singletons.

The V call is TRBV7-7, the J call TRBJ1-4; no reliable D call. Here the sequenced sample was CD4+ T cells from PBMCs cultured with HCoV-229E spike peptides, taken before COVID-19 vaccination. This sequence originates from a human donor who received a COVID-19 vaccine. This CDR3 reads CASSSGRGSNEKLFF. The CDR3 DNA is TGTGCCAGCAGCTCCGGTCGGGGTTCAAATGAAAAACTGTTTTTT.